Listed here are 18 T cell receptor beta chains from one sample, sequenced in a study of T-cell memory formation after mild COVID-19 (dated by TCRdb to about 2021). Library construction relied on 5' RACE. The sample was run on an Illumina NovaSeq 6000. Through fastp at Q25 and MiXCR, TCRdb rebuilt clones from the public reads, retaining in-frame beta chains. Every distinct CDR3 protein forms one entry, paired with its most common genes and DNA. Present in this sample are roughly 120,000 distinct CDR3 sequences, 16% of which were seen just once. The top ten clones comprise more than 11% of the sample. Sequenced material: PBMCs or a T cell subset sorted from them (not recorded which). The source is an adult woman who had mild COVID-19 (a few samples of this study predate the infection). The sample titles of this study are shuffled in the database, so cell type and time point are left out; the donor was told from shared clones.

In its sample, this clonotype was seen a few times. The V call is TRBV30, the J call TRBJ2-1; TRBD1 or TRBD2 may be the D gene (5 bases each). The CDR3 contains 13 residues. Germline V gives CDR1 GTSNPN, CDR2 SVGIG (reference sequence). V was shortened by 5 bases and J by 0 bases, with 8 bases between the two germline ends. CDR3 coding DNA: TGTGCCTGGGGGACGGTCTCCTACAATGAGCAGTTCTTC. It translates to CAWGTVSYNEQFF.

This clonotype was seen a few times. The chain carries TRBV7-3 and TRBJ2-5; 8 nucleotides agree with TRBD2. This CDR3 has 13 residues. CDR1 SGHTA and CDR2 FQGTGA come from the germline V gene. V lost 8 bases and J lost 2; bases outside the gene matches: 4. The CDR3 sequence is CASGAGVQETQYF. The CDR3, as DNA: TGTGCCAGCGGAGCGGGAGTTCAAGAGACCCAGTACTTC.

The count of this clonotype is one. This chain connects TRBV6-5 to TRBJ1-2; 7 bases match TRBD1. Germline CDR1 and CDR2: MNHEY and SVGAGI. The CDR3 has 14 amino acids. V dropped 2 bases and J dropped 4; count of bases not matched to a gene: 4. The CDR3 region has the DNA TGTGCCAGCAGTTACGAGGGACAGAGCTATGGCTACACCTTC. Its translation is CASSYEGQSYGYTF.

Written as DNA, the CDR3 is TGCAGTGCTAGACCCATTCAAGGGGGGACAACCACAGATACGCAGTATTTT. Amino acids: CSARPIQGGTTTDTQYF. This chain joins TRBV20-1 and TRBJ2-3; D possibly uses TRBD1 or TRBD2 (6 bases each). The CDR3 runs to 17 residues. The V end lost 2 bases, the J end lost 2 bases, and 20 bases lay between the germline ends. CDR1 is DFQATT and CDR2 is SNEGSKA in the germline V gene (reference sequence).

This clonotype was detected a few times. The V gene is TRBV12-1, the J gene TRBJ1-5; the table names TRBD1, a call not compared with the DNA. TRBV12-1 is a pseudogene. This CDR3 contains 14 residues. This CDR3 is CASSFQGSNQPQHF. CDR3 DNA sequence: TGTGCCAGCAGCTTCCAGGGGAGCAATCAGCCCCAGCATTTT.

This clonotype has just a few counts. The chain recombines TRBV5-1 with TRBJ2-1; D is undetermined. The V and J ends lost 5 bases and 8 bases respectively, with 11 bases between them. The V gene's germline CDR1 is SGHRS and CDR2 YFSETQ. The CDR3 has 12 residues. The CDR3 coding sequence is TGCGCCAGCAGTGAAGGGTTCGATGAGCAGTTCTTC. Protein: CASSEGFDEQFF.

The J gene is TRBJ2-3, the V gene TRBV28, with 10 bases identical to TRBD2. J lost 3 bases, V lost 6 bases, and 6 bases had no gene match. The V gene's germline CDR1 is MDHEN and CDR2 SYDVKM. The CDR3 sequence is 15 residues long. CDR3 amino acids: CASSKPGLATDTQYF. CDR3 DNA sequence: TGTGCCAGCAGCAAACCGGGACTAGCGACAGATACGCAGTATTTT.

The rearrangement uses TRBV29-1 and TRBJ2-7, with a tentative D call TRBD2 (6 bases). This CDR3 has 12 residues. Trimming left V 3 bases short and J 7 bases short, with 13 bases between. Germline V gives CDR1 SQVTM, CDR2 ANQGSEA. CDR3 in amino acids: CSVDPVGGEQYF. For the CDR3, the DNA is TGCAGCGTTGACCCCGTCGGGGGTGAGCAGTACTTC.

The chain joins TRBV20-1 to TRBJ2-3, with D tentatively TRBD2 (6 bases). The germline V gene has CDR1 DFQATT and CDR2 SNEGSKA (reference sequence). Deletions cut 4 bases from V and 3 bases from J, with 20 bases between. The CDR3 is 16 residues long. The CDR3: CSANTPRDSRTDTQYF. The CDR3 DNA sequence: TGCAGTGCTAACACCCCCCGGGACTCACGTACAGATACGCAGTATTTT.

The table lists this clonotype with many counts. The chain links TRBV12-3 or TRBV12-4 to TRBJ2-3, with D perhaps TRBD1 or TRBD2 (5 bases each). V was trimmed by 3 bases and J by 3 bases, leaving 7 bases between them. This CDR3 contains 13 residues. CDR3: CASSFEGTDTQYF. In DNA form, the CDR3 reads TGTGCCAGCAGTTTCGAGGGGACAGATACGCAGTATTTT.

This clonotype was counted a few times. This sequence joins TRBV2 and TRBJ1-1; no firm D call. CDR3 length: 11 residues. The germline gives CDR1 SNHLY, CDR2 FYNNEI. Deletions cut 9 bases from V and 0 bases from J, with 5 bases between. Here the CDR3 reads CARALNTEAFF. The CDR3 region has the DNA TGTGCCAGAGCGTTGAACACTGAAGCTTTCTTT.

This chain uses TRBV20-1 with TRBJ2-3; 8 bases map to TRBD1. V lost 5 bases and J lost 11; bases outside the gene matches: 15. The germline gives CDR1 DFQATT, CDR2 SNEGSKA (reference sequence). The length of the CDR3 is 14 residues. DNA of the CDR3: TGCAGTGCTTTGACAGGGGACGTGTCTGGAGGGCAGTATTTT. It is translated as CSALTGDVSGGQYF.

This clonotype has a handful of counts. The V gene is TRBV6-1, the J gene TRBJ2-3; 8 bases match TRBD2. CDR3 length equals 14 residues. Germline V gene sequence: CDR1 MNHNS, CDR2 SASEGT. The junction had 5 bases not matched to a gene; V was cut back by 6 bases and J by 3 bases. CDR3 loop: CASSQTSATDTQYF. In DNA, the CDR3 is TGTGCCAGCAGCCAGACTAGCGCGACAGATACGCAGTATTTT.

This clonotype has more than one count but fewer than ten. The chain joins TRBV24-1 to TRBJ1-5; TRBD1 aligns across 7 bases. CDR1 and CDR2 from the germline V gene are KGHDR and SFDVKD. CDR3 length: 17 amino acids. J lost 3 bases, V lost 4 bases, and 11 bases had no gene match. CDR3 in amino acids: CATSDPSQGVFNQPQHF. CDR3 DNA: TGTGCCACCAGTGACCCATCCCAGGGGGTCTTCAATCAGCCCCAGCATTTT.

The J gene is TRBJ2-5, the V gene TRBV29-1, with D uncertain. With 6 bases removed from V and 5 bases from J, the gap between germline ends came to 16 bases. The germline V gene encodes CDR1 SQVTM and CDR2 ANQGSEA. CDR3 length equals 13 residues. The CDR3 loop is CSVELDESETQYF. The CDR3 bases are TGCAGCGTCGAGTTGGACGAGTCGGAGACCCAGTACTTC.

The chain has TRBV4-3 and TRBJ1-5; 11 bases align to TRBD1. The CDR3 has 20 amino acids. V lost 3 bases to trimming and J lost 6 bases; unmatched junction nucleotides: 19. Germline CDR1 and CDR2: LGHNA and YSLEER. DNA for the CDR3: TGCGCCAGCAGCCAGGGATGGACAGGGGGCGCCTTGTCCCCCAGTCAGCCCCAGCATTTT. Amino acids: CASSQGWTGGALSPSQPQHF.

Comments on this clonotype: One end of the junction does not line up with germline, which may come from a read error. This rearrangement joins TRBV2 to TRBJ2-4, with 11 bases lining up with TRBD1. This CDR3 comprises 16 residues. Per the germline V gene, CDR1 is SNHLY and CDR2 is FYNNEI. As DNA, the CDR3 is TGTGCCAGCTTGGCTCCGGGACAGGGGGTCTACGGCATTAAGTACTTC. Translation gives CASLAPGQGVYGIKYF.

The count of this clonotype is one. A much larger clonotype is one base distant, so this may be a read error. The gene calls are TRBV12-3 or TRBV12-4 and TRBJ2-7; 9 bases line up with TRBD1. The CDR3 extends over 13 amino acids. For the CDR3, the DNA is TGTGTCAGCAGCCCCGGGACAGGGTTCGAGCAGTACTTC. Its translation is CVSSPGTGFEQYF.